Below, 4 T cell receptor beta chains from the same sample are listed, as sequenced in a study of T cells after yellow fever vaccination (dated by TCRdb to about 2019). This specimen's treatment or condition label, per the study, means: live attenuated yellow fever vaccine strain. The library was prepared using 5' RACE. Reads for this sample came from an Illumina NovaSeq 6000. Using fastp trimming at Q25 and MiXCR clonotype assembly, TCRdb reanalyzed the public sequencing data and kept in-frame beta chains. CDR3 protein sequences are deduplicated, and each keeps its most common genes and DNA. The sample contains 180,000 or so distinct CDR3 sequences, roughly 11% of them found a single time. The top ten clones comprise approximately 34% of the sample. The starting material was CD8+ T cells sorted from PBMCs, obtained 15 days after the yellow fever booster vaccination. Source of these receptors: a man aged 18 to 30 who received the YFV17D yellow fever vaccine.

This clonotype occurred a few times. The J gene is TRBJ2-7, the V gene TRBV2; no firm D call. V was pared by 2 bases and J by 3 bases, with 11 bases between. The CDR3 covers 14 residues. Germline CDR1 SNHLY, CDR2 FYNNEI. The CDR3 bases are TGTGCCAGCAGTGAACTCCAGATAAACTACGAGCAGTACGTC. This sequence encodes CASSELQINYEQYV.

The V gene is TRBV11-2, the J gene TRBJ1-4, with D unclear. CDR1 and CDR2 (germline): SGHAT, FQNNGV. V shed 1 base and J shed 6 bases, with 9 bases lying between them. CDR3 length equals 14 residues. CDR3 in amino acids: CASSLVSGDEKLFF. The CDR3 bases are TGTGCCAGCAGCTTAGTGAGCGGAGATGAAAAACTGTTTTTT.

The chain carries TRBV4-1 and TRBJ1-1, with D unresolved. CDR3 length: 13 residues. The V gene lost 3 bases and the J gene lost 0 bases, with 5 bases spanning the gap. Germline-derived CDR1 and CDR2 are MGHRA and YSYEKL. CDR3 amino acids: CASSQELNTEAFF. The CDR3 region has the DNA TGCGCCAGCAGCCAGGAACTGAACACTGAAGCTTTCTTT.

The rearrangement uses TRBV4-2 and TRBJ1-1; possibly TRBD1 for D (6 bases). The germline V gene has CDR1 LGHNA and CDR2 YNFKEQ. There are 16 residues in the CDR3. The ends were cut back, 0 bases at V and 6 bases at J, with 17 bases in the middle. The CDR3 sequence is CASSQDPPGEKAEAFF. CDR3 bases: TGTGCCAGCAGCCAAGATCCTCCAGGGGAGAAGGCTGAAGCTTTCTTT.